One sample yielded the 5 T cell receptor beta chains listed below, sequenced in a study of shared clonotypes between healthy human individuals. Repertoires were generated with immunoSEQ multiplex PCR, while TCRdb's copy carries only in-frame clones and drops some. The sample consists of about 820,000 clones, almost 95% of them appearing once. Selected positively for CCR7 and CD45RO-negative, naive CD8 cells excluded terminally differentiated effector memory CD45RA+ cells. Specimen: naive CD8+ T cells sorted from blood. The receptors here all came from a young man in good health.

V usage is TRBV30 and J usage is TRBJ2-2; 14 bases align to TRBD2. Germline CDR1 and CDR2: GTSNPN and SVGIG (reference sequence). After removal of 3 bases from V and 0 bases from J, the junction contained 15 bases not matched to a gene. There are 21 residues in the CDR3. The CDR3 DNA is TGTGCCTGGAGGCCTCTCCCGGGACTAGCGGGAGATAGCGCGAACACCGGGGAGCTGTTTTTT. Translation: CAWRPLPGLAGDSANTGELFF. The full variable domain, in which reference TRBV30 and TRBJ2-2 provide the parts outside the CDR3, is SQTIHQWPATLVQPVGSPLSLECTVEGTSNPNLYWYRQAAGRGLQLLFYSVGIGQISSEVPQNLSASRPQDRQFILSSKKLLLSDSGFYLCAWRPLPGLAGDSANTGELFFGEGSRLTVL.

V gene TRBV19 combines with J gene TRBJ2-1; 7 bases are a match to TRBD2. The CDR3 is 16 amino acids. Germline-derived CDR1 and CDR2 are LNHDA and SQIVND (reference sequence). The V segment lost 9 bases and the J segment 0 bases; nucleotides outside the gene matches: 11. In DNA form, the CDR3 reads TGTGCCAGCCAGGGATTAGCGGGTGTCTCCTACAATGAGCAGTTCTTC. It yields the protein CASQGLAGVSYNEQFF.

This clone was counted a single time. The rearrangement joins TRBV19 to TRBJ1-2; D might be TRBD1 (5 bases). Germline CDR1 and CDR2: LNHDA and SQIVND (reference sequence). This CDR3 is 15 amino acids long. V lost 9 bases, J lost 2 bases, and 19 bases lay in between. Here the CDR3 DNA reads TGTGCCAGCCAAAAGCCCGGGACGGCAAACTATGGCTACACCTTC. Translated: CASQKPGTANYGYTF.

The chain recombines TRBV6-6 with TRBJ2-7; D call uncertain. The CDR3 has 11 residues. Germline V lookup: CDR1 MNHNY, CDR2 SVGAGI (reference sequence). With 6 bases removed from V and 7 bases from J, the gap between germline ends came to 10 bases. CDR3 in amino acids: CASSKTGEQYF. CDR3 DNA: TGTGCCAGCAGCAAAACCGGGGAGCAGTACTTC.

This rearrangement joins TRBV20-1 to TRBJ2-3; TRBD2 might be the D (5 bases). Germline CDR1 reads DFQATT; CDR2 reads SNEGSKA (reference sequence). The CDR3 is made up of 10 amino acids. This CDR3 is CSAGQEAQYF. CDR3 nucleotides: TGCAGCGCGGGTCAAGAAGCGCAGTATTTT.